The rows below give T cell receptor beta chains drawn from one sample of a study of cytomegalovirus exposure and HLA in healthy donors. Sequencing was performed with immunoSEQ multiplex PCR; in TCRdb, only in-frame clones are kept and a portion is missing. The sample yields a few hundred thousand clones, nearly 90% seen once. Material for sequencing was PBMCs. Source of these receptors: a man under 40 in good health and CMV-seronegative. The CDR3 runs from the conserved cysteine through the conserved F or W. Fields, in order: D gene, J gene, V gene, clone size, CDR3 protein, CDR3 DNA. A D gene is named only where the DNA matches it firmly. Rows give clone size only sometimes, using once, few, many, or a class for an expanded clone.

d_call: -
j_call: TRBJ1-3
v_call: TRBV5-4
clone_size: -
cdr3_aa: CASSTTDSGNTIYF
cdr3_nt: TGTGCCAGCAGTACGACAGACTCTGGAAACACCATATATTTT

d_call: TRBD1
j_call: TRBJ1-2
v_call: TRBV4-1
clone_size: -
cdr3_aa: CASSQHTGQGAAGYTF
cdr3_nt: TGCGCCAGCAGCCAACACACCGGACAGGGGGCGGCTGGCTACACCTTC

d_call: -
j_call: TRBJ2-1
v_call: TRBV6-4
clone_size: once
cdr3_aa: CASSDSPGDYNEQFF
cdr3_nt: TGTGCCAGCAGTGACTCTCCAGGGGATTACAATGAGCAGTTCTTC

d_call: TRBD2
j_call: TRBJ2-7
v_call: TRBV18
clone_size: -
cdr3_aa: CASSPLGSGSSYEQYF
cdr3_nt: TGTGCCAGCTCACCACTTGGTAGCGGGTCTTCCTACGAGCAGTACTTC

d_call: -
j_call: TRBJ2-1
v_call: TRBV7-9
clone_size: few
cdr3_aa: CASSFSGNEQFF
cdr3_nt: TGTGCCAGCAGTTTTAGTGGCAATGAGCAGTTCTTC

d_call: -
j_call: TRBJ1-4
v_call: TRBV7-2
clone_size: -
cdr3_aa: CASSPWPTSEKLFF
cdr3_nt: TGTGCCAGCAGCCCCTGGCCCACCAGTGAAAAACTGTTTTTT

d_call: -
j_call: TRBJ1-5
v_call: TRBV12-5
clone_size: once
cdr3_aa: CASGLVIGTSGGPQHF
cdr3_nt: TGTGCTAGTGGTTTGGTAATTGGGACCTCGGGGGGGCCCCAGCATTTT

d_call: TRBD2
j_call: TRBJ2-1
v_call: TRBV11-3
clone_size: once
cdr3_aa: CASSAGGHRDEQFF
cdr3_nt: TGTGCCAGCAGTGCGGGGGGGCATAGGGATGAGCAGTTCTTC

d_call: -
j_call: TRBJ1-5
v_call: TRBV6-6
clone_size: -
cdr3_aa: CASLPGHFPGQPQHF
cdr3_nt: TGTGCCAGCCTCCCGGGACACTTCCCGGGACAGCCCCAGCATTTT

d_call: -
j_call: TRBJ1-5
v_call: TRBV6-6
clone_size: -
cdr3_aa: CASSFPGDQPQHF
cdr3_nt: TGTGCCAGCAGTTTTCCAGGGGATCAGCCCCAGCATTTT

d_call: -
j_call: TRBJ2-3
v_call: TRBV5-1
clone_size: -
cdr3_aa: CASSLEDSSRTDTQYF
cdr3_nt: TGCGCCAGCAGCTTGGAGGACTCAAGTCGGACAGATACGCAGTATTTT

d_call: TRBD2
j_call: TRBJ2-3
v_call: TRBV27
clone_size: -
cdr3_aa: CASSLISGVATDTQYF
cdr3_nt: TGTGCCAGCAGTTTGATTAGCGGGGTGGCCACAGATACGCAGTATTTT

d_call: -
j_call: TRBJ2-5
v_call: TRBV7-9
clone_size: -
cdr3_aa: CASSSPVLETQYF
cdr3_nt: TGTGCCAGCAGCTCCCCAGTTTTAGAGACCCAGTACTTC

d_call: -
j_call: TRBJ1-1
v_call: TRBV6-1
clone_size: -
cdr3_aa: CASSDGYGLRNTEAFF
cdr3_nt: TGTGCCAGCAGTGATGGTTATGGTCTGAGGAACACTGAAGCTTTCTTT

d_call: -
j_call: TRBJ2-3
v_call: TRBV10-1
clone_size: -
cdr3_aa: CASSESGGRTDTQYF
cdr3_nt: TGCGCCAGCAGTGAGTCGGGAGGCAGAACAGATACGCAGTATTTT

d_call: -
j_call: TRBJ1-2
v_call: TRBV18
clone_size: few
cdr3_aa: CASSPGGDYGYTF
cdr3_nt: TGTGCCAGCTCACCAGGAGGCGACTATGGCTACACCTTC

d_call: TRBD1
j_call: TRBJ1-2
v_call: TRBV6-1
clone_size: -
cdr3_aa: CASGQGQTANYGYTF
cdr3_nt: TGTGCCAGTGGACAGGGGCAGACGGCTAACTATGGCTACACCTTC

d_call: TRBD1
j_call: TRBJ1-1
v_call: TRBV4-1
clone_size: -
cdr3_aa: CASSPEGWDRGDRVTEAFF
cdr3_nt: TGCGCCAGCAGCCCGGAGGGGTGGGACAGGGGGGATCGAGTCACTGAAGCTTTCTTT

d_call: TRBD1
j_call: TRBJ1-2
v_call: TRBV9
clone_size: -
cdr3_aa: CASSVAGGASNYGYTF
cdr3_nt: TGTGCCAGCAGCGTAGCAGGGGGAGCATCTAACTATGGCTACACCTTC

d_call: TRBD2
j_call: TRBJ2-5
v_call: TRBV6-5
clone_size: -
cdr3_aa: CASSSLAGEYQETQYF
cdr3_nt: TGTGCCAGCAGTTCTTTAGCGGGAGAGTACCAAGAGACCCAGTACTTC

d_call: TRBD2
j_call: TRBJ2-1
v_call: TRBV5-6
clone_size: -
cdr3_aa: CASSLGPLAGDNEQFF
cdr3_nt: TGTGCCAGCAGCTTGGGCCCCCTAGCGGGGGACAATGAGCAGTTCTTC

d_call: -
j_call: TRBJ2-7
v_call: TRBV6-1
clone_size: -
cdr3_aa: CASRATGYEQYF
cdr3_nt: TGTGCCAGCAGGGCAACAGGGTACGAGCAGTACTTC

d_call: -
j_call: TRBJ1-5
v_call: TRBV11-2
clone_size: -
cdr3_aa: CASSSQGTINQPQHF
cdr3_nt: TGTGCCAGCAGCTCGCAGGGCACAATCAATCAGCCCCAGCATTTT

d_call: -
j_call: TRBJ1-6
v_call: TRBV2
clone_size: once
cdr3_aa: CASSEGAGHFENSPLHF
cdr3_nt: TGTGCCAGCAGTGAAGGGGCAGGGCACTTCGAAAATTCACCCCTCCACTTT

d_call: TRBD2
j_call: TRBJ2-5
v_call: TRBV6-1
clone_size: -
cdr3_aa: CASTGTSGGTQYF
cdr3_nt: TGTGCCAGCACCGGGACTAGCGGGGGTACCCAGTACTTC

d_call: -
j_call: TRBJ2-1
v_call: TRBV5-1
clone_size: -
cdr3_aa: CASSLEAGLRDEQFF
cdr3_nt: TGCGCCAGCAGCTTGGAGGCGGGACTCAGAGATGAGCAGTTCTTC

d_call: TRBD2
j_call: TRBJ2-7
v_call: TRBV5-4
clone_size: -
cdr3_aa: CASSLGGGGSYEQYF
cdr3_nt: TGTGCCAGCAGCTTGGGCGGCGGGGGTTCCTACGAGCAGTACTTC

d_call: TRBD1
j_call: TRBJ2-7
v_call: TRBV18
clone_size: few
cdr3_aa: CASSPLDRVGSYEQYF
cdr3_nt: TGTGCCAGCTCACCCCTGGACAGGGTTGGCTCCTACGAGCAGTACTTC

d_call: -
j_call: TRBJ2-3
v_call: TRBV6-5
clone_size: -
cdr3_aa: CASRPGRGPRDTQYF
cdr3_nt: TGTGCCAGCAGGCCCGGGCGGGGGCCGAGGGATACGCAGTATTTT

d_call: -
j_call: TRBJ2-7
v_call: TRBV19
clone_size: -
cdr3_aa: CASSYTGLSYEQYF
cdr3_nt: TGTGCCAGTAGTTATACAGGGCTCTCCTACGAGCAGTACTTC

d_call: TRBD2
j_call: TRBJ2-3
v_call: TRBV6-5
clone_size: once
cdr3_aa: CASSRLAGGTDTQYF
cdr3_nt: TGTGCCAGCAGTCGACTAGCGGGGGGCACGGATACGCAGTATTTT

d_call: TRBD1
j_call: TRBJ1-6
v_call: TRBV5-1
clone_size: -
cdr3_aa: CASSKDRGQGSPLHF
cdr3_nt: TGCGCCAGCAGCAAGGACAGGGGGCAGGGTTCACCCCTCCACTTT

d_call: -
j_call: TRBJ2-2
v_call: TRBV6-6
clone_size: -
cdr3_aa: CASIPKTGELFF
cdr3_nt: TGTGCCAGCATCCCAAAAACCGGGGAGCTGTTTTTT

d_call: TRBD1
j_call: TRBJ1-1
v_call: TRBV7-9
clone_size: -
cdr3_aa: CASSFGQGTEAFF
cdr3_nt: TGTGCCAGCAGCTTCGGACAGGGCACTGAAGCTTTCTTT

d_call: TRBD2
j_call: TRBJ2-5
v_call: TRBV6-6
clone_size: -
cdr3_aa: CASSYGLAGETQYF
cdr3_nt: TGTGCCAGCAGTTACGGTCTAGCGGGGGAGACCCAGTACTTC

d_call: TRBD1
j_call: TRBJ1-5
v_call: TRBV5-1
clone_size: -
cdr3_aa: CASSRDRGPSGNQPQHF
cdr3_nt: TGCGCCAGCAGTCGGGACAGGGGACCGTCGGGCAATCAGCCCCAGCATTTT

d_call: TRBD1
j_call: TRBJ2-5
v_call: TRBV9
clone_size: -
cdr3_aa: CASSVVAGGETQYF
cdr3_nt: TGTGCCAGCAGCGTAGTGGCAGGGGGAGAGACCCAGTACTTC

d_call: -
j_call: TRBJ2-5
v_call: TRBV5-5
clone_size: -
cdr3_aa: CASSTFPGGDSQETQYF
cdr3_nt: TGTGCCAGCAGCACTTTTCCCGGCGGGGACAGCCAAGAGACCCAGTACTTC

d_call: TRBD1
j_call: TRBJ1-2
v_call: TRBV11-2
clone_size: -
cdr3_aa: CASSLETGGAGGYTF
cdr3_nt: TGTGCCAGCAGCTTAGAAACAGGGGGCGCAGGTGGCTACACCTTC

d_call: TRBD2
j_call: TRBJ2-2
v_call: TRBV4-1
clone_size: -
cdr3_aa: CASSQEGLAPGELFF
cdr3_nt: TGCGCCAGCAGCCAAGAGGGACTAGCACCCGGGGAGCTGTTTTTT

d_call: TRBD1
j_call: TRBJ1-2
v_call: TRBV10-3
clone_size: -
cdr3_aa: CAISGPSGTGKNYGYTF
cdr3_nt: TGTGCCATCAGTGGCCCCTCCGGGACAGGAAAAAACTATGGCTACACCTTC

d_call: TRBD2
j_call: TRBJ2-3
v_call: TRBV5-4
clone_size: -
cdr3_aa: CASSSGLAAYDTQYF
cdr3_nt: TGTGCCAGCAGCTCCGGGCTAGCGGCTTATGATACGCAGTATTTT